Listed below are T cell receptor beta chains from one sample, sequenced in a study of cytomegalovirus exposure and HLA in healthy donors. TCRdb's table, derived via immunoSEQ multiplex PCR, lists solely in-frame clones and lacks some. The sample lists some 120,000 clones; roughly 77% were seen once. Sequenced material: PBMCs. These receptor sequences come from a man between 18 and 29 years old in good health and CMV-seronegative. CDR3s include the opening cysteine and the closing phenylalanine or tryptophan. Each record gives: D gene, V gene, clone size, J gene, CDR3 protein, CDR3 DNA. D genes are given only for firm matches. Only some rows state a clone size, as once, few, many or a class for expanded clones.

NA	TRBV27	few	TRBJ1-1	CASSQQGTEAFF	TGTGCCAGCAGTCAGCAGGGCACTGAAGCTTTCTTT
NA	TRBV10-1	NA	TRBJ2-7	CASRVYSYEQYF	TGCGCCAGTCGTGTATACTCCTACGAGCAGTACTTC
NA	TRBV6-6	NA	TRBJ1-5	CASSRLEFSSNQPQHF	TGTGCCAGCAGCCGATTGGAGTTTTCTAGCAATCAGCCCCAGCATTTT
NA	TRBV4-1	once	TRBJ1-1	CASSSTGAEAFF	TGCGCCAGCAGCTCAACGGGGGCTGAAGCTTTCTTT
NA	TRBV4-3	NA	TRBJ1-6	CASSQDPGGAGSPLHF	TGCGCCAGCAGCCAAGATCCGGGGGGCGCCGGATCACCCCTCCACTTT
TRBD2	TRBV2	NA	TRBJ2-1	CASSEYRGGSYNEQFF	TGTGCCAGCAGTGAATATCGGGGGGGTTCCTACAATGAGCAGTTCTTC
NA	TRBV21-1	NA	TRBJ2-5	CASSRGLARGGKETQYF	TGTGCCAGCAGCAGAGGACTAGCTCGGGGGGGGAAAGAGACCCAGTACTTC
TRBD1	TRBV6-4	NA	TRBJ1-5	CASSDVTGGRQPQHF	TGTGCCAGCAGTGACGTAACAGGGGGCAGGCAGCCCCAGCATTTT
NA	TRBV7-9	NA	TRBJ2-5	CASSFQGEQETQYF	TGTGCCAGCAGCTTCCAGGGCGAACAAGAGACCCAGTACTTC
TRBD2	TRBV6-5	NA	TRBJ2-1	CASSFSGGGSYNEQFF	TGTGCCAGCAGTTTTAGCGGGGGGGGATCCTACAATGAGCAGTTCTTC
NA	TRBV7-9	NA	TRBJ1-4	CASSSSTQGVEKLFF	TGTGCCAGCAGCTCATCTACCCAGGGCGTGGAAAAACTGTTTTTT
TRBD1	TRBV10-1	few	TRBJ2-7	CASSDGDSYEQYF	TGCGCCAGCAGTGATGGGGACAGCTACGAGCAGTACTTC
NA	TRBV19	NA	TRBJ1-5	CASSIGGGPQHF	TGTGCCAGTAGTATAGGGGGGGGGCCCCAGCATTTT
NA	TRBV6-5	NA	TRBJ2-7	CASSRGTYEQYF	TGTGCCAGCAGTCGGGGGACCTACGAGCAGTACTTC
NA	TRBV11-2	NA	TRBJ2-7	CASTSTYEQYF	TGTGCCAGCACGAGTACCTACGAGCAGTACTTC
NA	TRBV19	NA	TRBJ2-3	CASSTTAVNRDTQYF	TGTGCCAGTAGTACTACCGCCGTGAACCGAGATACGCAGTATTTT
NA	TRBV25-1	NA	TRBJ2-5	CASSVGGNQETQYF	TGTGCCAGCAGTGTAGGCGGTAACCAAGAGACCCAGTACTTC
NA	TRBV15	NA	TRBJ2-1	CATKDTYNEQFF	TGTGCCACAAAAGACACCTACAATGAGCAGTTCTTC
TRBD2	TRBV7-9	NA	TRBJ2-3	CASTPSGGAGGQYF	TGTGCCAGCACCCCTAGCGGGGGGGCCGGGGGGCAGTATTTT
NA	TRBV18	NA	TRBJ1-2	CASSLTRENYGYTF	TGTGCCAGCTCACTCACTAGGGAGAACTATGGCTACACCTTC
NA	TRBV7-8	NA	TRBJ2-7	CASSFPGLSPYEQYF	TGTGCCAGCAGCTTCCCTGGACTGTCCCCCTACGAGCAGTACTTC
TRBD1	TRBV11-2	NA	TRBJ2-1	CASSTDGRDSRNEQFF	TGTGCCAGCAGCACAGATGGTAGGGACAGTCGCAATGAGCAGTTCTTC
TRBD1	TRBV19	NA	TRBJ2-7	CASSPRGTGGLYEQYF	TGTGCCAGTAGTCCCCGGGGCACAGGGGGGCTCTACGAGCAGTACTTC
TRBD1	TRBV28	few	TRBJ1-5	CASRDRVNQPQHF	TGTGCCAGCCGGGACAGAGTAAATCAGCCCCAGCATTTT
TRBD1	TRBV5-4	few	TRBJ1-1	CASSSLDRDGTEAFF	TGTGCCAGCAGCTCGCTGGACAGGGACGGCACTGAAGCTTTCTTT
TRBD2	TRBV6-6	NA	TRBJ2-3	CASIPGLTTDTQYF	TGTGCCAGCATCCCGGGACTAACCACAGATACGCAGTATTTT
NA	TRBV25-1	NA	TRBJ1-2	CASSAGGAGNYGYTF	TGTGCCAGCAGTGCCGGCGGCGCCGGTAACTATGGCTACACCTTC
NA	TRBV7-9	NA	TRBJ1-1	CASSLGLQGTEAFF	TGTGCCAGCAGCTTAGGCCTCCAGGGCACTGAAGCTTTCTTT
TRBD1	TRBV13	NA	TRBJ2-7	CASRFGTGAYGEQYF	TGTGCCAGCAGATTCGGGACAGGGGCATATGGCGAGCAGTACTTC
NA	TRBV5-6	NA	TRBJ2-5	CASSAFGGPPGETQYF	TGTGCCAGCAGTGCTTTCGGGGGTCCGCCAGGGGAGACCCAGTACTTC
NA	TRBV6-1	NA	TRBJ1-2	CASSEKRQGYGYTF	TGTGCCAGCAGTGAAAAGAGACAAGGCTATGGCTACACCTTC
NA	TRBV13	once	TRBJ1-1	CASSLTGEAFF	TGTGCCAGCAGCCTAACCGGTGAAGCTTTCTTT
NA	TRBV4-1	NA	TRBJ1-2	CASSQDQGRRGYTF	TGCGCCAGCAGCCAAGATCAGGGGCGGCGGGGCTACACCTTC
TRBD2	TRBV5-1	NA	TRBJ2-3	CASSLLGLAGGPTDTQYF	TGCGCCAGCAGCTTGTTAGGCCTAGCGGGGGGGCCCACAGATACGCAGTATTTT
NA	TRBV7-3	NA	TRBJ2-2	CASSFWAGVDTGELFF	TGTGCCAGCAGCTTCTGGGCAGGGGTCGACACCGGGGAGCTGTTTTTT
NA	TRBV5-1	once	TRBJ2-3	CASSLLATRTDTQYF	TGCGCCAGCAGCTTGCTGGCGACTCGCACAGATACGCAGTATTTT
NA	TRBV23-1	NA	TRBJ1-1	CASSPREAREAFF	TGCGCCAGCAGTCCTCGAGAAGCTCGGGAAGCTTTCTTT
TRBD1	TRBV9	few	TRBJ2-2	CASSYTGANTGELFF	TGTGCCAGCAGCTATACAGGGGCAAACACCGGGGAGCTGTTTTTT
TRBD1	TRBV19	NA	TRBJ1-1	CASNLFARGRGTEAFF	TGTGCCAGTAACCTCTTTGCCAGGGGGCGCGGCACTGAAGCTTTCTTT
NA	TRBV5-1	NA	TRBJ1-1	CASSLTPSTGNTEAFF	TGCGCCAGCAGCTTGACTCCCTCGACAGGGAACACTGAAGCTTTCTTT
NA	TRBV7-3	NA	TRBJ2-1	CASSLGGRGEQFF	TGTGCCAGCAGCTTGGGAGGCAGGGGGGAGCAGTTCTTC
TRBD1	TRBV15	NA	TRBJ2-1	CATSTPGTGTLNEQFF	TGTGCCACCAGCACTCCCGGGACAGGGACCCTAAATGAGCAGTTCTTC
TRBD1	TRBV6-1	NA	TRBJ1-2	CASSDFGQGDGYTF	TGTGCCAGCAGTGATTTTGGACAGGGGGATGGCTACACCTTC
NA	TRBV5-1	once	TRBJ2-5	CASSLGAGARQETQYF	TGCGCCAGCAGCTTGGGGGCGGGGGCCCGCCAAGAGACCCAGTACTTC
NA	TRBV18	few	TRBJ1-4	CASSPRTGDNEKLFF	TGTGCCAGCTCACCACGGACGGGGGATAATGAAAAACTGTTTTTT
NA	TRBV7-8	NA	TRBJ2-3	CASSLGGLGRTDTQYF	TGTGCCAGCAGCTTAGGCGGCCTGGGGCGCACAGATACGCAGTATTTT
TRBD1	TRBV6-5	NA	TRBJ2-5	CASSLDRVIETQYF	TGTGCCAGCAGTCTAGACAGGGTGATTGAGACCCAGTACTTC
TRBD1	TRBV14	NA	TRBJ1-3	CASSLRTGEGTIYF	TGTGCCAGCAGCCTCCGGACAGGGGAGGGCACCATATATTTT
NA	TRBV19	NA	TRBJ1-1	CASSSKTTGNTEAFF	TGTGCCAGTAGTTCTAAAACGACAGGGAACACTGAAGCTTTCTTT
NA	TRBV2	few	TRBJ1-1	CASSGQGGGHTEAFF	TGTGCCAGCAGTGGCCAGGGTGGTGGACACACTGAAGCTTTCTTT
TRBD2	TRBV19	NA	TRBJ2-1	CASSPLAEAHNEQFF	TGTGCCAGTAGCCCACTAGCGGAGGCCCACAATGAGCAGTTCTTC
NA	TRBV18	NA	TRBJ1-4	CASSRGTNEKLFF	TGTGCCAGCTCACGAGGGACTAATGAAAAACTGTTTTTT
NA	TRBV5-6	few	TRBJ1-4	CASSFRYNEKLFF	TGTGCCAGCAGCTTCAGGTATAATGAAAAACTGTTTTTT